The rows below give T cell receptor beta chains drawn from one sample of a study of cytomegalovirus exposure and HLA in healthy donors. Clones were sequenced by immunoSEQ multiplex PCR, and TCRdb holds only the in-frame ones, with some missing. The repertoire holds 75,000 to 90,000 clones, with about 77% as singletons. Sequencing was done on a sample of PBMCs. Source of these receptors: a man between 60 and 75 years old in good health and CMV-seronegative. The CDR3 runs from the conserved cysteine through the conserved F or W. Each record gives: D gene, clone size, J gene, V gene, CDR3 protein, CDR3 DNA. A D gene is named only where the DNA matches it firmly. Only part of the rows carry a size: once, few, many, or a class if the clone is expanded.

d_call: -; clone_size: -; j_call: TRBJ2-5; v_call: TRBV11-2; cdr3_aa: CASSLGQGTRLETQYF; cdr3_nt: TGTGCCAGCAGCTTAGGCCAGGGAACAAGGTTGGAGACCCAGTACTTC
d_call: TRBD1; clone_size: -; j_call: TRBJ2-1; v_call: TRBV27; cdr3_aa: CASSQGAGGNEQFF; cdr3_nt: TGTGCCAGCAGCCAGGGGGCTGGGGGCAATGAGCAGTTCTTC
d_call: -; clone_size: -; j_call: TRBJ1-1; v_call: TRBV6-4; cdr3_aa: CASSEGTGEAFF; cdr3_nt: TGTGCCAGCAGTGAGGGCACAGGGGAAGCTTTCTTT
d_call: -; clone_size: -; j_call: TRBJ1-1; v_call: TRBV5-1; cdr3_aa: CASSPAGLEAFF; cdr3_nt: TGCGCCAGCAGCCCGGCTGGACTAGAAGCTTTCTTT
d_call: -; clone_size: -; j_call: TRBJ2-7; v_call: TRBV7-9; cdr3_aa: CSSSLGQPPYEQYF; cdr3_nt: TGTTCCAGCAGCCTCGGACAGCCCCCCTACGAGCAGTACTTC
d_call: -; clone_size: -; j_call: TRBJ2-3; v_call: TRBV5-1; cdr3_aa: CASSSLGAGDTQYF; cdr3_nt: TGCGCCAGCAGCTCCCTTGGAGCGGGAGATACGCAGTATTTT
d_call: -; clone_size: few; j_call: TRBJ1-2; v_call: TRBV7-2; cdr3_aa: CASSLTGLEGYTF; cdr3_nt: TGTGCCAGCAGCCTAACAGGGTTGGAGGGCTACACCTTC
d_call: -; clone_size: -; j_call: TRBJ1-1; v_call: TRBV7-3; cdr3_aa: CASTNTGSEAFF; cdr3_nt: TGTGCCAGCACTAATACGGGTTCTGAAGCTTTCTTT
d_call: TRBD1; clone_size: few; j_call: TRBJ2-7; v_call: TRBV6-5; cdr3_aa: CASSYLDRVLNEQYF; cdr3_nt: TGTGCCAGCAGTTACTTGGACAGGGTTTTAAACGAGCAGTACTTC
d_call: -; clone_size: -; j_call: TRBJ2-1; v_call: TRBV5-1; cdr3_aa: CASSLNLDEQFF; cdr3_nt: TGCGCCAGCAGCTTAAACTTGGATGAGCAGTTCTTC
d_call: TRBD2; clone_size: once; j_call: TRBJ2-7; v_call: TRBV5-1; cdr3_aa: CASRGEGRGTYYEQYF; cdr3_nt: TGCGCCAGCCGGGGCGAGGGGCGGGGGACCTACTACGAGCAGTACTTC
d_call: TRBD1; clone_size: -; j_call: TRBJ2-7; v_call: TRBV4-1; cdr3_aa: CASSRTGPDEQYF; cdr3_nt: TGCGCCAGCAGTCGGACAGGCCCGGACGAGCAGTACTTC
d_call: TRBD1; clone_size: once; j_call: TRBJ1-1; v_call: TRBV5-6; cdr3_aa: CASSLGWADRANTEAFF; cdr3_nt: TGTGCCAGCAGCTTGGGATGGGCAGACAGGGCGAACACTGAAGCTTTCTTT
d_call: -; clone_size: -; j_call: TRBJ2-5; v_call: TRBV13; cdr3_aa: CASSPTGVQETQYF; cdr3_nt: TGTGCCAGCAGCCCAACAGGAGTTCAAGAGACCCAGTACTTC
d_call: TRBD1; clone_size: -; j_call: TRBJ1-1; v_call: TRBV5-1; cdr3_aa: CASSFYPGQFEAFF; cdr3_nt: TGCGCCAGCAGCTTCTACCCGGGACAGTTTGAAGCTTTCTTT
d_call: TRBD1; clone_size: -; j_call: TRBJ1-5; v_call: TRBV7-8; cdr3_aa: CASSSTGGGSNQPQHF; cdr3_nt: TGTGCCAGCAGCAGCACAGGGGGGGGAAGCAATCAGCCCCAGCATTTT
d_call: TRBD1; clone_size: -; j_call: TRBJ1-2; v_call: TRBV11-2; cdr3_aa: CASSREQGANYGYTF; cdr3_nt: TGTGCCAGCAGCCGAGAGCAGGGGGCTAACTATGGCTACACCTTC
d_call: -; clone_size: -; j_call: TRBJ1-2; v_call: TRBV15; cdr3_aa: CASHGRAGGYTF; cdr3_nt: TGTGCCAGCCACGGGAGGGCGGGAGGCTACACCTTC
d_call: TRBD1; clone_size: -; j_call: TRBJ2-3; v_call: TRBV19; cdr3_aa: CASSDGTGGQDTQYF; cdr3_nt: TGTGCCAGTAGCGACGGGACAGGGGGACAAGATACGCAGTATTTT
d_call: TRBD1; clone_size: few; j_call: TRBJ1-2; v_call: TRBV10-3; cdr3_aa: CAIGKTGGAGGYGYTF; cdr3_nt: TGTGCCATCGGCAAGACAGGGGGCGCGGGGGGCTATGGCTACACCTTC
d_call: TRBD2; clone_size: -; j_call: TRBJ2-7; v_call: TRBV27; cdr3_aa: CASSLAGRGYEQYF; cdr3_nt: TGTGCCAGCAGTTTAGCGGGGAGGGGCTACGAGCAGTACTTC
d_call: TRBD1; clone_size: -; j_call: TRBJ2-3; v_call: TRBV29-1; cdr3_aa: CSVTPPGQGTDTQYF; cdr3_nt: TGCAGCGTCACACCTCCGGGACAGGGGACAGATACGCAGTATTTT
d_call: TRBD1; clone_size: -; j_call: TRBJ2-2; v_call: TRBV30; cdr3_aa: CAWNEGAGTGELFF; cdr3_nt: TGTGCCTGGAACGAGGGGGCGGGCACCGGGGAGCTGTTTTTT
d_call: TRBD2; clone_size: -; j_call: TRBJ2-1; v_call: TRBV9; cdr3_aa: CASNSGTSGYNEQFF; cdr3_nt: TGTGCCAGCAACTCCGGGACTAGCGGATACAATGAGCAGTTCTTC
d_call: -; clone_size: -; j_call: TRBJ2-1; v_call: TRBV30; cdr3_aa: CAWSVFAGRYEQFF; cdr3_nt: TGTGCCTGGAGTGTATTTGCGGGTCGCTATGAGCAGTTCTTC
d_call: -; clone_size: -; j_call: TRBJ1-2; v_call: TRBV30; cdr3_aa: CAWSVGGAGYGYTF; cdr3_nt: TGTGCCTGGAGTGTAGGGGGGGCGGGCTATGGCTACACCTTC
d_call: -; clone_size: -; j_call: TRBJ2-6; v_call: TRBV4-1; cdr3_aa: CASRPRLAGANVLTF; cdr3_nt: TGCGCCAGCAGACCGAGACTAGCTGGGGCCAACGTCCTGACTTTC
d_call: TRBD2; clone_size: -; j_call: TRBJ2-2; v_call: TRBV2; cdr3_aa: CASTWTSGDPGELFF; cdr3_nt: TGTGCCAGCACGTGGACTAGCGGGGATCCCGGGGAGCTGTTTTTT
d_call: TRBD1; clone_size: -; j_call: TRBJ1-1; v_call: TRBV2; cdr3_aa: CASREGQNTNTEAFF; cdr3_nt: TGTGCCAGCAGGGAGGGACAGAATACGAACACTGAAGCTTTCTTT
d_call: TRBD2; clone_size: -; j_call: TRBJ2-7; v_call: TRBV7-9; cdr3_aa: CASSLVSGGSYEQYF; cdr3_nt: TGTGCCAGCAGCTTAGTTAGCGGGGGTTCATACGAGCAGTACTTC
d_call: TRBD2; clone_size: -; j_call: TRBJ2-7; v_call: TRBV2; cdr3_aa: CASSERLAGWNEQYF; cdr3_nt: TGTGCCAGCAGTGAACGCCTAGCGGGGTGGAACGAGCAGTACTTC
d_call: -; clone_size: -; j_call: TRBJ1-4; v_call: TRBV11-2; cdr3_aa: CASSPPGGGPLFF; cdr3_nt: TGTGCCAGCAGCCCCCCGGGGGGTGGCCCTTTGTTTTTT
d_call: -; clone_size: -; j_call: TRBJ2-7; v_call: TRBV6-6; cdr3_aa: CASSSAGSYEQYF; cdr3_nt: TGTGCCAGCAGTTCCGCCGGCTCCTACGAGCAGTACTTC
d_call: -; clone_size: -; j_call: TRBJ2-1; v_call: TRBV2; cdr3_aa: CASSERRLAEYNEQFF; cdr3_nt: TGTGCCAGCAGTGAACGTAGGCTAGCAGAGTACAATGAGCAGTTCTTC
d_call: -; clone_size: -; j_call: TRBJ2-7; v_call: TRBV5-6; cdr3_aa: CASSLGTTYEQYF; cdr3_nt: TGTGCCAGCAGCTTGGGGACAACCTACGAGCAGTACTTC
d_call: TRBD1; clone_size: -; j_call: TRBJ2-1; v_call: TRBV15; cdr3_aa: CATSDVRDRAYNEQFF; cdr3_nt: TGTGCCACCAGCGATGTACGGGACAGGGCCTACAATGAGCAGTTCTTC
d_call: TRBD2; clone_size: -; j_call: TRBJ2-3; v_call: TRBV5-4; cdr3_aa: CASSSGLAATDTQYF; cdr3_nt: TGTGCCAGCAGCTCGGGACTAGCGGCCACAGATACGCAGTATTTT
d_call: -; clone_size: -; j_call: TRBJ2-1; v_call: TRBV6-1; cdr3_aa: CASILNSPHEQFF; cdr3_nt: TGTGCCAGCATCTTGAATAGCCCCCATGAGCAGTTCTTC
d_call: TRBD2; clone_size: -; j_call: TRBJ2-7; v_call: TRBV6-5; cdr3_aa: CASSYSHSGNYEQYF; cdr3_nt: TGTGCCAGCAGTTACTCCCATAGCGGGAACTACGAGCAGTACTTC
d_call: TRBD1; clone_size: -; j_call: TRBJ1-6; v_call: TRBV2; cdr3_aa: CASSPNNPGDQGGSPLHF; cdr3_nt: TGTGCCAGCAGCCCAAACAACCCGGGGGACCAGGGGGGTTCACCCCTCCACTTT
d_call: TRBD1; clone_size: -; j_call: TRBJ1-5; v_call: TRBV11-2; cdr3_aa: CASSSDRGNQPQHF; cdr3_nt: TGTGCCAGCAGTTCCGACAGGGGCAATCAGCCCCAGCATTTT
d_call: -; clone_size: -; j_call: TRBJ1-2; v_call: TRBV7-9; cdr3_aa: CASSLGGIIYGYTF; cdr3_nt: TGTGCCAGCAGCTTGGGGGGGATTATCTATGGCTACACCTTC
d_call: TRBD2; clone_size: -; j_call: TRBJ2-3; v_call: TRBV4-2; cdr3_aa: CASSFTSGGTTDTQYF; cdr3_nt: TGTGCCAGCAGTTTCACTAGCGGGGGGACCACAGATACGCAGTATTTT
d_call: TRBD2; clone_size: -; j_call: TRBJ2-1; v_call: TRBV7-9; cdr3_aa: CASSPPKAGGYNEQFF; cdr3_nt: TGTGCCAGCAGCCCCCCCAAGGCGGGGGGGTACAATGAGCAGTTCTTC
d_call: TRBD1; clone_size: -; j_call: TRBJ2-2; v_call: TRBV5-6; cdr3_aa: CASSLPGGTGELFF; cdr3_nt: TGTGCCAGCAGCTTGCCAGGGGGCACCGGGGAGCTGTTTTTT
d_call: -; clone_size: -; j_call: TRBJ1-2; v_call: TRBV27; cdr3_aa: CASSLLGPTGYTF; cdr3_nt: TGTGCCAGCAGCCTCCTGGGCCCCACTGGCTACACCTTC
d_call: TRBD1; clone_size: -; j_call: TRBJ2-5; v_call: TRBV6-6; cdr3_aa: CASRRGTGGETQYF; cdr3_nt: TGTGCCAGCAGAAGAGGGACAGGTGGGGAGACCCAGTACTTC
d_call: TRBD2; clone_size: -; j_call: TRBJ2-1; v_call: TRBV19; cdr3_aa: CASHFSGGASAESYNEQFF; cdr3_nt: TGTGCCAGTCACTTTAGCGGGGGGGCGTCCGCTGAGTCCTACAATGAGCAGTTCTTC
d_call: TRBD2; clone_size: -; j_call: TRBJ2-3; v_call: TRBV7-9; cdr3_aa: CSSSLGGGLAGSTDTQYF; cdr3_nt: TGTTCCAGCAGCTTAGGAGGGGGACTAGCGGGTTCCACAGATACGCAGTATTTT
d_call: -; clone_size: -; j_call: TRBJ1-5; v_call: TRBV30; cdr3_aa: CAWSARALDQPQHF; cdr3_nt: TGTGCCTGGAGTGCGAGGGCCCTGGATCAGCCCCAGCATTTT
d_call: TRBD2; clone_size: once; j_call: TRBJ2-7; v_call: TRBV6-5; cdr3_aa: CASSYDGGGMYEQYF; cdr3_nt: TGTGCCAGCAGTTACGATGGCGGGGGGATGTACGAGCAGTACTTC
d_call: TRBD1; clone_size: -; j_call: TRBJ1-1; v_call: TRBV4-2; cdr3_aa: CASSHRDRDDTEAFF; cdr3_nt: TGTGCCAGCAGCCATCGCGACAGGGATGACACTGAAGCTTTCTTT
d_call: TRBD2; clone_size: -; j_call: TRBJ2-6; v_call: TRBV19; cdr3_aa: CASTPGLVSSGANVLTF; cdr3_nt: TGTGCCAGTACCCCGGGACTAGTCTCCTCTGGGGCCAACGTCCTGACTTTC
d_call: -; clone_size: -; j_call: TRBJ1-3; v_call: TRBV5-4; cdr3_aa: CASSLDRLDSIYF; cdr3_nt: TGTGCCAGCAGCCTCGACCGGCTTGACTCCATATATTTT
d_call: TRBD1; clone_size: few; j_call: TRBJ2-1; v_call: TRBV4-2; cdr3_aa: CASSQGGQGRRDEQFF; cdr3_nt: TGTGCCAGCAGCCAAGGGGGACAGGGCCGACGGGATGAGCAGTTCTTC